The 30 T cell receptor beta chains in this list originate from one sample, sequenced in a study of blood T cells in healthy people across ages. The use of a sample-barcoded 5' primer and a J-beta primer mix characterized a second PCR of 7 to 11 cycles. TCRdb redid the calling of the 5' RACE reads with MiXCR, one entry per CDR3 protein. Among 700,000 to 950,000 distinct CDR3 sequences, roughly 41% were seen once, and the ten largest hold roughly 19%. The sequencing sample was made of blood. The origin of the receptors is a woman in her fifties or sixties in good health.

This clonotype was observed a few times. CDR3 residues: CASSMAWREKLFF. CDR3 nucleotide sequence: TGCGCCAGCAGCATGGCTTGGAGGGAAAAACTGTTTTTT. The chain is built from TRBV5-1 and TRBJ1-4; D is uncertain. Trimming left V 4 bases short and J 8 bases short, with 12 bases between. The CDR3 sequence is 13 residues long. CDR1 is SGHRS, CDR2 YFSETQ, per germline.

Regarding this clonotype: This clone may be a read error of a much larger clone one base away. This chain links TRBV29-1 with TRBJ2-3; possibly TRBD1 or TRBD2 for D (6 bases each). Trimming cost V 4 bases and J 10 bases, with 15 bases left between them. Germline V gene lookup returns CDR1 SQVTM and CDR2 ANQGSEA. This CDR3 has 12 residues. This chain's CDR3 is CSVVIGGDAQYF. CDR3 nucleotides: TGCAGCGTTGTCATCGGGGGCGATGCGCAGTATTTT.

The chain carries TRBV11-2 and TRBJ2-1; D may match TRBD1 or TRBD2 (5 bases each). CDR1 SGHAT and CDR2 FQNNGV come from the germline V gene. This CDR3 is 13 amino acids long. Trimming cost V 0 bases and J 9 bases, with 9 bases left between them. The CDR3 sequence is CASSLERGSEQFF. Here the CDR3 DNA reads TGTGCCAGCAGCTTAGAACGGGGCAGTGAGCAGTTCTTC.

The V and J genes are TRBV3-1 and TRBJ2-1; TRBD2 matches 8 bases. Germline loops: CDR1 LGHDT, CDR2 YNNKEL (reference sequence). With 0 bases clipped from V and 0 bases from J, the junction kept 7 bases outside the gene matches. This CDR3 has 18 residues. The CDR3 region is CASSQDASGGYSYNEQFF. The CDR3 DNA reads TGTGCCAGCAGCCAAGATGCCAGCGGGGGATACTCCTACAATGAGCAGTTCTTC.

V gene TRBV20-1 combines with J gene TRBJ1-1; TRBD1 matches at 8 bases. V was pared by 2 bases and J by 4 bases, with 3 bases of the junction left unmatched. The CDR3 runs 13 residues. Germline CDR1 reads DFQATT; CDR2 reads SNEGSKA (reference sequence). DNA for the CDR3: TGCAGTGCTAGAATAACAGGGGGCACTGAAGCTTTCTTT. Amino acid sequence: CSARITGGTEAFF.

The J gene is TRBJ2-5, the V gene TRBV12-3 or TRBV12-4; no reliable D call. The CDR3 length is 13 residues. V lost 8 bases and J 2 bases, leaving 12 bases between the germline ends. CDR3 region: CASVSGFQETQYF. CDR3 sequence (DNA): TGTGCCAGCGTTTCTGGGTTTCAAGAGACCCAGTACTTC.

The rearrangement joins TRBV7-9 to TRBJ2-3; D is perhaps TRBD2 (5 bases). The CDR3 length is 15 residues. The germline CDR1 and CDR2 sequences are SEHNR and FQNEAQ (reference sequence). The V end lost 2 bases, the J end lost 5 bases, and 14 bases lay between the germline ends. DNA for the CDR3: TGTGCCAGCAGCTTAAAAGCCCTTGGAGGAGATACGCAGTATTTT. Translating gives CASSLKALGGDTQYF.

The chain employs TRBV28 and TRBJ1-1, with 8 bases fitting TRBD1. V shed 2 bases and J 1 base; nucleotides not matched to a gene: 3. The CDR3 is 15 amino acids. Germline loops: CDR1 MDHEN, CDR2 SYDVKM. The CDR3 DNA reads as TGTGCCAGCAGTTTAGTGGGACAGGAGAACACTGAAGCTTTCTTT. Protein: CASSLVGQENTEAFF.

V is TRBV6-2 or TRBV6-3 and J is TRBJ1-5, with 8 positions matching TRBD1. V lost 6 bases, J lost 4 bases, and 8 bases stayed unmatched. CDR3 length: 15 amino acids. CDR1 is MNHEY and CDR2 is SVGEGT in the germline V gene. The CDR3 reads CASREPGQVNQPQHF. The CDR3 coding sequence is TGTGCCAGCAGGGAACCGGGACAGGTAAATCAGCCCCAGCATTTT.

The V and J genes are TRBV12-3 or TRBV12-4 and TRBJ2-6; 8 bases align to TRBD2. V lost 6 bases to trimming and J lost 3 bases; unmatched junction nucleotides: 7. This CDR3 has 16 residues. The CDR3 DNA follows: TGTGCCAGCAGCCGCGTCGGGGGGGATGGGGCCAACGTCCTGACTTTC. Encoded protein: CASSRVGGDGANVLTF.

This clonotype was counted many times. This sequence joins TRBV29-1 and TRBJ2-5; 8 bases fit TRBD2. CDR3 length equals 15 residues. CDR1 is SQVTM, CDR2 ANQGSEA, per germline. V dropped 4 bases and J dropped 1; count of bases not matched to a gene: 8. CDR3 nucleotide sequence: TGCAGCGTTGGGCAGGTAGCGGGGAGCCAAGAGACCCAGTACTTC. Translation gives CSVGQVAGSQETQYF.

The chain joins TRBV28 to TRBJ1-1; D call uncertain. Germline V CDR1 and CDR2: MDHEN, SYDVKM. Trimming cost V 8 bases and J 1 base, with 8 bases left between them. The CDR3 totals 12 residues. The CDR3 DNA follows: TGTGCCAGCCGCTACACGAACACTGAAGCTTTCTTT. Translation: CASRYTNTEAFF.

The table lists this clonotype with a few counts. The chain uses TRBV10-3 and TRBJ2-1; D is unclear. Germline assignment: CDR1 ENHRY and CDR2 SYGVKD. Trimming left V 4 bases short and J 2 bases short, with 9 bases between. CDR3 length: 14 residues. CDR3 sequence: CAISVSFTYNEQFF. CDR3 nucleotides: TGTGCCATCAGTGTATCTTTTACCTACAATGAGCAGTTCTTC.

The CDR3 loop reads CASSEFRDQPQHF. CDR3 coding DNA: TGTGCCAGCAGTGAGTTTCGAGATCAGCCCCAGCATTTT. This chain links TRBV6-1 with TRBJ1-5; D unresolved. Trimming removed 3 bases at V and 5 bases at J, with 8 bases between. CDR1 is MNHNS and CDR2 is SASEGT in the germline V gene. This CDR3 spans 13 amino acids.

V is TRBV20-1 and J is TRBJ2-5, with D tentatively TRBD2 (5 bases). The CDR3 sequence is 13 residues long. The germline V and J ends were trimmed by 3 bases and 1 base, with 9 bases remaining between them. Germline CDR1 and CDR2: DFQATT and SNEGSKA (reference sequence). In nucleotides, the CDR3 is TGCAGTGCTAGTAGCGCGGTCCAAGAGACCCAGTACTTC. It is translated as CSASSAVQETQYF.

The chain employs TRBV4-3 and TRBJ2-7; no clear D. Germline V gives CDR1 LGHNA, CDR2 YSLEER. Trimming took off 1 base at V and 7 bases at J, with 8 bases between the two ends. The CDR3 sequence is 12 residues long. The CDR3 region is CASSQGLGEQYF. The DNA for the CDR3 is TGCGCCAGCAGCCAAGGGCTCGGGGAGCAGTACTTC.

This clonotype has just a few counts. The CDR3 bases are TGTGCCAGCAGCTGGGAGGGGGGGGGCACTGAAGCTTTCTTT. It codes for CASSWEGGGTEAFF. This sequence joins TRBV3-1 and TRBJ1-1; D is perhaps TRBD1 (6 bases). The CDR3 has 14 amino acids. In germline, CDR1 is LGHDT, CDR2 YNNKEL (reference sequence). Trimming stripped 5 bases from V and 4 bases from J, with 14 bases between.

This clonotype was detected a few times. V gene TRBV7-2 combines with J gene TRBJ2-1, with 7 positions matching TRBD2. The germline CDR1 and CDR2 sequences are SGHTA and FQGNSA. This CDR3 is built from 15 residues. J was trimmed by 7 bases and V by 5 bases; bases with no gene match: 11. The CDR3 coding sequence is TGTGCCAGCAGCCGTGGGGGAGGGCCGAATAATGAGCAGTTCTTC. As protein: CASSRGGGPNNEQFF.

This clonotype was picked up many times. V gene TRBV7-2 combines with J gene TRBJ2-7, with D perhaps matching TRBD1 (5 bases). Germline CDR1 is SGHTA and CDR2 is FQGNSA. The CDR3 totals 15 residues. V lost 0 bases and J 3 bases, leaving 12 bases between the germline ends. The CDR3 reads CASSLATGPDYEQYF. CDR3 nucleotides: TGTGCCAGCAGCTTAGCTACAGGTCCCGACTACGAGCAGTACTTC.

The chain carries TRBV6-6 and TRBJ2-1; tentative D call: TRBD2 (5 bases). The CDR3 spans 15 residues. Germline V gives CDR1 MNHNY, CDR2 SVGAGI (reference sequence). Between the trimmed V and J ends, which lost 4 bases and 1 base, there was a span of 11 bases. This CDR3 is CASSFGTRSYNEQFF. The DNA of the CDR3 is TGTGCCAGCAGTTTTGGAACTAGGTCCTACAATGAGCAGTTCTTC.

The chain employs TRBV5-1 and TRBJ1-1, with D uncertain. The CDR3 contains 14 residues. CDR1 SGHRS and CDR2 YFSETQ come from the germline V gene. Trimming stripped 1 base from V and 3 bases from J, with 10 bases between. In DNA form, the CDR3 reads TGCGCCAGCAGCTTGTTAGGCGCGGACACTGAAGCTTTCTTT. Amino acids: CASSLLGADTEAFF.

A remark on this clonotype: One base away lies a much larger clone, so this may be a sequencing read error. This chain uses TRBV29-1 with TRBJ2-7, with 10 bases that match TRBD1. CDR1 and CDR2 from the germline V gene are SQVTM and ANQGSEA. V was pared by 4 bases and J by 2 bases, with 8 bases of the junction left unmatched. The CDR3 runs 15 residues. The CDR3 is CSVVEDRGGTYEQYF. The CDR3 DNA sequence: TGCAGCGTTGTAGAGGACAGGGGGGGAACCTACGAGCAGTACTTC.

The chain links TRBV3-1 to TRBJ2-1, with 8 positions matching TRBD1. There are 16 residues in the CDR3. The ends lost 8 bases at V and 4 bases at J; junction bases unmatched: 13. From germline, CDR1 is LGHDT and CDR2 YNNKEL (reference sequence). CDR3 in amino acids: CASSPRGTGGYNEQFF. The CDR3 bases are TGTGCCAGCTCCCCCAGGGGCACAGGGGGGTACAATGAGCAGTTCTTC.

This sequence joins TRBV9 and TRBJ1-1, with unresolved D. V was clipped by 3 bases and J by 0 bases, with 6 bases between them. The CDR3 spans 13 residues. Germline CDR1 is SGDLS and CDR2 is YYNGEE. CDR3 region: CASSGRVNTEAFF. CDR3 DNA sequence: TGTGCCAGCAGCGGGCGGGTGAACACTGAAGCTTTCTTT.

The rearrangement links TRBV7-2 to TRBJ1-6; weak D call: TRBD1 (5 bases). The CDR3 is 16 amino acids. V gave up 1 base and J gave up 4 bases, with 11 bases separating them. The germline V gene encodes CDR1 SGHTA and CDR2 FQGNSA. CDR3 nucleotide sequence: TGTGCCAGCAGCTTAGGAGGACACCGTTATAATTCACCCCTCCACTTT. It translates to CASSLGGHRYNSPLHF.

This clonotype has only a few counts. The CDR3 spells CASSEGGGQETQYF. CDR3 nucleotides: TGTGCCAGCAGTGAAGGAGGGGGTCAAGAGACCCAGTACTTC. The chain has TRBV6-4 and TRBJ2-5; D might be TRBD1 or TRBD2, each matching 6 bases. V was shortened by 3 bases and J by 2 bases, with 10 bases between the two germline ends. The germline V gene encodes CDR1 MRHNA and CDR2 SNTAGT. This CDR3 contains 14 residues.

V usage is TRBV6-5 and J usage is TRBJ2-1; possibly TRBD1 or TRBD2 for D (7 bases each). This CDR3 region has 13 residues. Per germline, CDR1 MNHEY and CDR2 SVGAGI. The CDR3 coding sequence is TGTGCGACCCAGGGGGGGGGCCGGGGTGAACAGTTCTTC. Its translation: CATQGGGRGEQFF.

The rearrangement uses TRBV11-2 and TRBJ2-1, with D possibly being TRBD2 (7 bases). The CDR3 is 15 amino acids. In germline, CDR1 is SGHAT, CDR2 FQNNGV. Trimming took 7 bases from V and 6 from J, leaving 19 bases between them. As DNA, the CDR3 is TGTGCCAGCACCCCTAGGGAGGGGGGTTCCAATGAGCAGTTCTTC. It encodes CASTPREGGSNEQFF.

The chain carries TRBV7-2 and TRBJ1-5; possibly TRBD1 for D (5 bases). This CDR3 is 15 amino acids long. Per germline, CDR1 SGHTA and CDR2 FQGNSA. V was trimmed by 4 bases and J by 6 bases, leaving 16 bases between them. CDR3: CASSSGAGQGQPQHF. CDR3 sequence (DNA): TGTGCCAGCAGCTCGGGAGCGGGTCAGGGTCAGCCCCAGCATTTT.

The V gene is TRBV29-1, the J gene TRBJ2-2, with 9 nucleotides matching TRBD1. The CDR3 length is 13 residues. CDR1 SQVTM and CDR2 ANQGSEA come from the germline V gene. With 4 bases clipped from V and 5 bases from J, the junction kept 2 bases outside the gene matches. CDR3 residues: CSVGTGVTGELFF. Here the CDR3 DNA reads TGCAGCGTTGGGACAGGGGTAACCGGGGAGCTGTTTTTT.